This T cell receptor (beta chain) was obtained from a study of shared clonotypes between healthy human individuals (dated by TCRdb to between 2020 and 2021). Context from the whole study: A couple of women and a few men aged 18 to 49 years were included in the cohort. For each donor, CD4 naive and CD4 memory were each given three plates, CD8 naive was given two plates, and CD8 memory was given one plate. Blood TCR repertoires of four to six healthy adults were deeply sequenced to estimate repertoire size and the extent of clonotype sharing between individuals. Different laboratories and diverse techniques were used to prepare libraries and sequence TCR repertoires, to increase sequencing depth and limit assay-specific biases. Each donor's leukapheresis produced roughly between roughly 0.9 and 9 billion PBMCs.

TCR CDR3 regions were amplified from genomic DNA by multiplex PCR using the deep immunoSEQ assay. Genomic DNA extracted from each cell subset was distributed evenly over all wells of several immunoSEQ 96-well plates, and each plate served as one replicate. For sorted subsets, each replicate PCR was loaded with approximately 0.2 ug genomic DNA, equivalent to some 31,000 T cell genomes. The purified libraries were quantified using a Qubit 3.0 fluorometer, sized with a Bioanalyzer 2100, and then quantified again using the KAPA Library Quantification kit. Every immunoSEQ 96-well plate was sequenced on a separate single-read 150-cycle Illumina NextSeq 550 flow cell. As for the original processing: Because the immunoSEQ output held only junctional sequences and lacked quality scores, the filtering could not match the filtering applied to full-length reads. To assign V/J genes and CDR3, sequences were annotated using PyIR, a Python wrapper for IgBLAST v1.9, with IMGT germline references. Reads were filtered out if the reads had weak V/J assignments (E-value above 1e-6), no CDR3, stop codons, out-of-frame junctions, or ambiguous translated residues. V3J clonotypes were defined as sequences sharing the same inferred V gene, J gene, and CDR3 amino acid sequence. To compute the percentage overlap between repertoires, the number of shared unique clonotypes was divided by the size of the smaller repertoire. Three approaches were used to assess repertoire richness: RTK rarefaction, the Chao1 estimator, and Recon v2.1 estimates of unobserved clonotypes. Generation probabilities were computed with OLGA for all TCRbeta clonotypes obtained by the gDNA method from a handful of donors. TCRdb took this table from immuneACCESS and kept in-frame rearrangements with V and J called. Such tables lack part of the clones; where checked against another copy, unresolved V genes explain under half of the gap, and the rest is unexplained. V and J calls plus clone size are reproduced from that table; the DNA served to infer D and trimming. This sample has about 2.3 million clones in its table, and more than 80% of those were observed once. Clones ranked in the top ten supply around 0.4% of the sample.

Donors were healthy HIV-negative adults with no recently reported acute infections or vaccinations. Every donor was a Caucasian adult living in Nashville, Tennessee, USA. CD4+ T cells were enriched through magnetic negative selection, after which naive cells were positively selected on CD45RA and the remaining negative fraction served as the memory subset. After blood collection by leukapheresis, PBMCs were isolated using Ficoll-Histopaque density gradient centrifugation and then cryopreserved in the vapor phase of liquid nitrogen. Purity and quantity of every magnetically sorted T cell population were checked by analytical flow cytometry. Each sorted fraction had its genomic DNA isolated and then quantified by UV absorbance on a Nanodrop 2000c. On this clone: Its antigen is not yet known. No qualities accompany the bases; no much larger clone lies one base away.

On the study overall, not on this receptor specifically: Higher generation probabilities were observed for clonotypes shared by all four sorted-subset donors than for non-shared clonotypes. Naive subsets generally had larger estimated clonotype richness than memory subsets. Pairwise subsampling led to the expectation that sequencing depth would affect the degree of clonotype sharing among donors. When four donors were compared, the shared fraction of clonotypes was about 5% for naive CD4, around 4% for naive CD8, 2.3% for memory CD4, and about 0.36% for memory CD8. The genetic and exposure-history diversity represented was limited by the small number of donors. Only blood was sampled, and tissue TCR repertoires likely differ from those in blood. Even with the large sequencing depth, rarefaction of the sorted-subset datasets indicated that sequencing was incomplete.

For CDR1 and CDR2, the germline V gene lists SGHRS and YFSETQ. The V and J ends are trimmed by 4 bases and 5 bases, leaving 9 bases between them. The CDR3 holds 13 amino acids from the cysteine to the phenylalanine. Just the 39-base CDR3 DNA is kept, in frame starting at base 1. The sample comprised naive CD4+ T cells from PBMCs. The cell subset or site label on this specimen signifies: CD45RA+ positively selected. This sequence originates from a man between 18 and 35 years old in good health. Some clones in this sample may be carry-over from other donors' samples. The receptor chain draws on TRBV5-1 and TRBJ1-4; a tentative D match to TRBD1 spans 6 bases. CDR3 protein: CASSGGQNEKLFF. The DNA sequence is TGCGCCAGCAGCGGAGGACAGAATGAAAAACTGTTTTTT.